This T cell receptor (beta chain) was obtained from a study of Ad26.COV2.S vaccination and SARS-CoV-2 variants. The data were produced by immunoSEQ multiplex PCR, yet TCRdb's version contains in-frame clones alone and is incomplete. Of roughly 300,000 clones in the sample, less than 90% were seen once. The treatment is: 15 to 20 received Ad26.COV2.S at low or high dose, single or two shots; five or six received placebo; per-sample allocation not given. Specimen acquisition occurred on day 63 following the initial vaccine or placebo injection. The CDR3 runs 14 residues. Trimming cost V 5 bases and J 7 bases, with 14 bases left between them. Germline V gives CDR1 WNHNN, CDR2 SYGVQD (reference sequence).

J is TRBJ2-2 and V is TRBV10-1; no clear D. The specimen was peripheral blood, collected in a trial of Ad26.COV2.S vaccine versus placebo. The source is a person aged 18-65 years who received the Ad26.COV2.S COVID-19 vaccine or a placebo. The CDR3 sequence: CASSSWARGGELFF. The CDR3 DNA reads TGCGCCAGCAGTTCGTGGGCCCGAGGCGGGGAGCTGTTTTTT.